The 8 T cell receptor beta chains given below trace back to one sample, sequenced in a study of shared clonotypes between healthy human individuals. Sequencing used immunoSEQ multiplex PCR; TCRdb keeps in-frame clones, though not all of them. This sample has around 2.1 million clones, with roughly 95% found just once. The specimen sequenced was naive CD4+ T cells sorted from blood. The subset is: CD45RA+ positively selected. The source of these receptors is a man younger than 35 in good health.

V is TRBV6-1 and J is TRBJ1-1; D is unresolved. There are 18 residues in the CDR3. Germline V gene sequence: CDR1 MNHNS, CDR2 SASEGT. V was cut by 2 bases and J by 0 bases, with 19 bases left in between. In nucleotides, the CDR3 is TGTGCCAGCAGTGAAAAAAGAGGGTCCCGTCTTTTGAACACTGAAGCTTTCTTT. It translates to CASSEKRGSRLLNTEAFF.

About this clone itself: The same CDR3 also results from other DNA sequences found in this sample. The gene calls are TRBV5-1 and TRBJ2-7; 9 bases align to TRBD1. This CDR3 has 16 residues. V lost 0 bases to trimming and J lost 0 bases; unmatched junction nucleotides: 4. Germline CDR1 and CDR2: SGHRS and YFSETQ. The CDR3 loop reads CASSLAGQGFSYEQYF. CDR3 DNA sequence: TGCGCCAGCAGCTTGGCAGGACAGGGGTTCTCCTACGAGCAGTACTTC.

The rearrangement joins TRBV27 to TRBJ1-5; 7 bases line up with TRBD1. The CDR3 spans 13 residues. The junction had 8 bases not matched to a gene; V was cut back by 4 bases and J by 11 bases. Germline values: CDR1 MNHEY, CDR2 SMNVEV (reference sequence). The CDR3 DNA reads TGTGCCAGCAGTTCGCAGGGGGGCCAGGCCCAGCATTTT. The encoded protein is CASSSQGGQAQHF.

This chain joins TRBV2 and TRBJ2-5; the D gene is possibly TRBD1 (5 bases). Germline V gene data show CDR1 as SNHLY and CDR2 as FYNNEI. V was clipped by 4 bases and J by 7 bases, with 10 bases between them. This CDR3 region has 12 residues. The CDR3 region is CASSGGAGTQYF. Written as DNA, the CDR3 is TGTGCCAGCAGTGGTGGGGCCGGGACCCAGTACTTC.

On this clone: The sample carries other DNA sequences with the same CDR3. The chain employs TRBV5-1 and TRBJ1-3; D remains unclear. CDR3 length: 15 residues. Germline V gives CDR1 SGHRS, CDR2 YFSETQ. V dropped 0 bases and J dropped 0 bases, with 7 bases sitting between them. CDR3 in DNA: TGCGCCAGCAGCTTGGAGGCAGCCTCTGGAAACACCATATATTTT. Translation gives CASSLEAASGNTIYF. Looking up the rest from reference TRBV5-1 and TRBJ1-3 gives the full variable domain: KAGVTQTPRYLIKTRGQQVTLSCSPISGHRSVSWYQQTPGQGLQFLFEYFSETQRNKGNFPGRFSGRQFSNSRSEMNVSTLELGDSALYLCASSLEAASGNTIYFGEGSWLTVV.

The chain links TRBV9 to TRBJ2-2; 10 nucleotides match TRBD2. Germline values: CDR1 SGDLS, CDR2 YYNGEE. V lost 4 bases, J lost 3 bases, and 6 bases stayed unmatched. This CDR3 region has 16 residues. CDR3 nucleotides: TGTGCCAGCAGCCCTCAGCGGGGGGGATACACCGGGGAGCTGTTTTTT. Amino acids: CASSPQRGGYTGELFF.

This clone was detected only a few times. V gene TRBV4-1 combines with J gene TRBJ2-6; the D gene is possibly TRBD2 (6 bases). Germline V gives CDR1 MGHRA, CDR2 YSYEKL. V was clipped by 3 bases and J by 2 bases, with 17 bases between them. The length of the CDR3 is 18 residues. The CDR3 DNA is TGCGCCAGCAGCCACGGAGGGAGACTAGAGGCTGGGGCCAACGTCCTGACTTTC. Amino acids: CASSHGGRLEAGANVLTF.

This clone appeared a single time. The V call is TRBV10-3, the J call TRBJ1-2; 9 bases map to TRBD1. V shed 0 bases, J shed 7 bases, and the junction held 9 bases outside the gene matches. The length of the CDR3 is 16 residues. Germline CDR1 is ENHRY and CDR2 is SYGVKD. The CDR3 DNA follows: TGTGCCATCAGTGAGTCGATGACAGGGGGTTTGGCTGGCTACACCTTC. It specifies CAISESMTGGLAGYTF.